The TCR beta chain described here comes from a study of vaccination and CD4 T cells after COVID-19. Germline loops: CDR1 MNHNS, CDR2 SASEGT. Trimming took off 6 bases at V and 4 bases at J, with 10 bases between the two ends. The CDR3 runs 13 residues. Cultured CD4+ T cells had their DNA profiled by the Oncomine TCR Beta short-read assay. MiXCR, applied by TCRdb to the PCR reads, yields one record per CDR3 protein. The data hold some 16,000 distinct CDR3 sequences, with roughly half observed a single time. The treatment denotes: roughly 10-day PBMC culture with coronavirus spike peptide pools or control peptides (ViraFEST assay). Comment on this clonotype: Its matching antigen is unknown.

The TCR sequence derives from a human donor who had recovered from COVID-19. The chain uses TRBV6-1 and TRBJ1-3; unclear D gene. The specimen was CD4+ T cells from blood, cultured in vitro. The CDR3 here is CASSPRAGNTIYF. The CDR3 nucleotides read TGTGCCAGCAGCCCGAGGGCGGGAAACACCATATATTTT.